The next 5 T cell receptor beta chains were all read from a single sample in a study of tumor-infiltrating lymphocytes in oesophageal squamous cell carcinoma (dated by TCRdb to about 2016). Library preparation used PCR. Sequencing instrument: Illumina HiSeq 2000. TCRdb reworked the public reads: Q25 trimming with fastp, MiXCR clone assembly, productive beta chains retained. Every distinct CDR3 protein forms one entry, paired with its most common genes and DNA. This sample lists approximately 7,800 distinct CDR3 sequences; less than 20% were detected once. The top ten hold 13% of the sample. Input material: blood. The receptors come from a male donor with esophageal squamous cell carcinoma.

By frequency in the sample, this clonotype is medium-sized (0.01 to 0.1%). This chain links TRBV28 with TRBJ2-3, with D uncertain. Germline V gives CDR1 MDHEN, CDR2 SYDVKM. Trimming stripped 9 bases from V and 4 bases from J, with 17 bases between. This CDR3 contains 14 residues. The CDR3, as DNA: TGTGCCAGACGGTGGCTAGTTAGAGCAGATACGCAGTATTTT. Translation: CARRWLVRADTQYF.

The chain couples TRBV27 to TRBJ2-1; 9 nucleotides line up with TRBD1. The J call may be in error: the DNA end matches TRBJ2-7 better. Germline CDR1 is MNHEY and CDR2 is SMNVEV (reference sequence). This CDR3 has 17 residues. The CDR3 nucleotides are TGTGCCAGCAGTTTAAGACAGGGGGTAATCTCCTACAATGAGCAGTACTTC. This codes for CASSLRQGVISYNEQYF.

This clonotype rates as medium-sized. The chain employs TRBV7-2 and TRBJ1-5; no clear D. Germline V CDR1 and CDR2: SGHTA, FQGNSA. This CDR3 spans 13 amino acids. V was clipped by 4 bases and J by 11 bases, with 15 bases between them. This chain's CDR3 is CASSSRLNEAQHF. CDR3 in DNA: TGTGCCAGCAGCTCCCGATTGAATGAGGCCCAGCATTTT.

This clonotype was recorded a few times. The CDR3 end shows no conserved phenylalanine or tryptophan, and so a read error is likely. The DNA is left out, because the CDR3 cannot be placed on it with certainty; the CDR3 is given as TCRdb lists it. The chain joins TRBV7-2 to TRBJ1-5; TRBD1, the D gene given by the table, was not confirmed from the DNA. Germline CDR1 is SGHTA and CDR2 is FQGNSA. Termini included, the CDR3 measures 9 amino acids. The CDR3 loop is CASSLAGTG.

This clonotype was counted at least ten times. The chain couples TRBV10-3 to TRBJ1-3; D unresolved. The CDR3 runs to 12 residues. Trimming took 2 bases from V and 4 from J, leaving 3 bases between them. Germline CDR1 ENHRY, CDR2 SYGVKD. The CDR3 region is CAISEKGNTIYF. CDR3 bases: TGTGCCATCAGTGAGAAGGGAAACACCATATATTTT.